This T cell receptor beta chain was obtained from a study of T cells expressing NK-cell markers. As for the study in general: One of eight sequenced donors was HCMV-seronegative; the other seven were seropositive.

On this clonotype itself: The antigen is unknown.

The study's findings and limits: Where several donors were concerned, these clonotypes also led the CD3+CD56-NKG2C+ fraction.

Germline V gene lookup returns CDR1 SGDLS and CDR2 YYNGEE. This CDR3 comprises 14 residues. TCR beta libraries carry UMIs added by 5'RACE template switching. TCRdb reprocessed the 5' RACE reads and stores each CDR3 protein as one record, lacking DNA. The sample data list approximately 440,000 distinct CDR3 sequences. The chain employs TRBV9 and TRBJ1-6. Material: blood T cells: a sorted CD56 or NKG2C T cell subset, CD4+ or CD8+ T cells, or bulk PBMC T cells (not recorded which). The receptor comes from a woman aged 45-59 years in good health. CDR3 sequence: CASSVDVVDSPLHF.